This TCR beta chain is from a study of cytomegalovirus exposure and HLA in healthy donors. V was cut by 6 bases and J by 4 bases, with 10 bases left in between. The CDR3 has 12 amino acids. CDR1 is SNHLY and CDR2 is FYNNEI in the germline V gene. 60 Vbeta and 13 Jbeta primers were used in PCR. Profiled with immunoSEQ multiplex PCR; TCRdb holds only in-frame clones, not every one. The table records approximately 100,000 clones, roughly 71% of them present only once. Source material: PBMCs. This chain links TRBV2 with TRBJ2-7; maybe TRBD2 (6 bases). The TCR comes from a woman aged 40 to 50 in good health and CMV-seronegative. The CDR3 DNA sequence: TGTGCCAGCAGGGGGGACTCTTACGAGCAGTACTTC. Translating it yields CASRGDSYEQYF. Full variable domain (missing parts from reference TRBV2 and TRBJ2-7): EPEVTQTPSHQVTQMGQEVILRCVPISNHLYFYWYRQILGQKVEFLVSFYNNEISEKSEIFDDQFSVERPDGSNFTLKIRSTKLEDSAMYFCASRGDSYEQYFGPGTRLTVT.